This T cell receptor (beta chain) was captured in a study of immune cell composition in non-small cell lung cancer. Study context: Lung adenocarcinoma or squamous carcinoma made up most tumours.

Broader study findings: TIL tumour reactivity correlated with maximal tumour-associated clone frequency in adenocarcinoma. It was not proven that tumour-reactive clones equal dominant tumour-associated clones. Smoking pack-years did not significantly correlate with tumour TCR-beta clonality.

Germline V gives CDR1 MNHEY, CDR2 SVGAGI. The V gene lost 3 bases and the J gene lost 4 bases, with 16 bases spanning the gap. The CDR3 length is 15 residues. To note about this clone: Its cognate antigen is unknown.

Method: immunoSEQ multiplex PCR; TCRdb's copy keeps in-frame clones and lacks some. The profile covers roughly 6,700 clones, with less than 75% appearing a single time and about 4.4% taken by the ten largest. Sample: lung tumor tissue. The source is a human donor with non-small cell lung cancer. The chain is built from TRBV6-5 and TRBJ2-7, with D tentatively TRBD1 (6 bases). This chain's CDR3 is CASSYNGQGTYEQYF. CDR3 nucleotides: TGTGCCAGCAGTTATAATGGGCAGGGGACGTACGAGCAGTACTTC.